The present TCR beta chain was sequenced within a study of blood T cell repertoires in COVID-19. Across the study: The United States, Italy and Spain supplied acute and convalescent COVID-19 samples. Sources were T cells, B-cell-depleted T cells, or PBMCs; the material itself was cDNA or gDNA.

The repertoire was sequenced with immunoSEQ multiplex PCR; TCRdb's copy has only in-frame clones and lacks some. The data hold some 110,000 clones, with about 83% observed a single time. The TCR originated in a human donor in a cohort sampled during active COVID-19. The specimen sequenced was peripheral blood.

The CDR3 region has the DNA TGTGCCAGCAGCGTAGACTCGGATTCACCCCTCCACTTT. Translating gives CASSVDSDSPLHF. V is TRBV9 and J is TRBJ1-6; D gene ambiguous. Per germline, CDR1 SGDLS and CDR2 YYNGEE. V was shortened by 0 bases and J by 8 bases, with 6 bases between the two germline ends. This CDR3 has 13 amino acids. The complete variable domain, with remaining parts taken from reference TRBV9 and TRBJ1-6, reads DSGVTQTPKHLITATGQRVTLRCSPRSGDLSVYWYQQSLDQGLQFLIQYYNGEERAKGNILERFSAQQFPDLHSELNLSSLELGDSALYFCASSVDSDSPLHFGNGTRLTVT.